This TCR beta chain was identified in a study of regulatory T cells in long-lasting Graves disease. There are many counts of this clonotype. Its antigen is undetermined. V was clipped by 5 bases and J by 5 bases, with 18 bases between them. In germline, CDR1 is GTSNPN, CDR2 SVGIG (reference sequence). The CDR3 length is 14 residues. Time point in this sample: persistent/refractory GD, antithyroid drugs over 5 years with positive TRAb. Following extraction of RNA from PBMCs, that RNA was used to make the TCR library. Construction of the TCR beta libraries employed iRepertoire HTBI primers in conjunction with Arm-PCR of CDR3 regions. TCRdb re-analysed the multiplex PCR reads in MiXCR, keeping a single row per CDR3 protein. The table records around 460,000 distinct CDR3 sequences, around a fifth of them present only once. Study-level findings and limits: Persistent Graves' patients possessed reduced TCR diversity relative to recently diagnosed ones. New patients shared fewer public clonotypes (about 1,000) than persistent patients did (approximately 2,700).

This clonotype was sampled from a female donor with Graves disease. This chain links TRBV30 with TRBJ2-5; D possibly corresponds to TRBD1 (5 bases). This specimen was peripheral blood mononuclear cells (PBMCs), taken when the disease was refractory, from a patient treated with antithyroid drugs. CDR3 sequence reads: CAWARDAIGETQYF. CDR3 DNA sequence: TGTGCCTGGGCCAGGGATGCCATTGGGGAGACCCAGTACTTC.